This section outlines one T cell receptor (beta chain) sequence together with its context. The study collected 1 to 8 samples per patient, pretreatment and on-treatment. The record originates from a study of PD-L1 blockade in urothelial cancer. Overall study context: Timepoints chosen for blood analysis were 3 weeks (second dose) and 6 weeks after treatment start.

Using immunoSEQ multiplex PCR, the repertoire was profiled, and TCRdb retains in-frame clones only, with some absent. The top ten clones hold 2.5% to 3% of a sample with 35,000 to 50,000 clones, more than 75% of them seen once. The CDR3 has 14 amino acids. The germline V and J ends were trimmed by 0 bases and 3 bases, with 8 bases remaining between them. The germline V gene has CDR1 SGHNT and CDR2 YENEEA. V usage is TRBV11-3 and J usage is TRBJ2-5, with a possible D match to TRBD1 (5 bases). This clonotype originated in a man aged 70 or older with urothelial cancer. Sample: PBMCs, taken around atezolizumab (anti-PD-L1) treatment. CDR3 nucleotide sequence: TGTGCCAGCAGCTTAGAACAGGTTGAAGAGACCCAGTACTTC. Its translation is CASSLEQVEETQYF.